These T cell receptor beta chains were read from a single sample in a study of blood T cell repertoires in COVID-19. TCRdb's copy holds only in-frame clones and misses some; the assay was immunoSEQ multiplex PCR. The sample holds under 450,000 clones, around 89% seen once. Sequencing used peripheral blood. Source of these receptors: a woman aged 50 to 60 with COVID-19, enrolled during active disease. Each CDR3 is given with its conserved first and last residue. D genes are given only for firm matches. The size field is filled for only some rows; it gives once, few, many or a size class.

J: TRBJ2-1
size: -
V: TRBV11-3
D: TRBD1
length: 14
DNA: TGTGCCAGCAGCTATGACAGGGGCTACAATGAGCAGTTCTTC
CDR3: CASSYDRGYNEQFF

J: TRBJ2-7
size: -
V: TRBV7-9
D: -
length: 14
DNA: TGTGCCAGCAGCTTGGTAGGGGATACCTACGAGCAGTACTTC
CDR3: CASSLVGDTYEQYF

J: TRBJ2-5
size: -
V: TRBV3-1/TRBV3-2
D: -
length: 12
DNA: TGTGCCAGCAGCCAGAGGGTGGGGACCCAGTACTTC
CDR3: CASSQRVGTQYF

J: TRBJ1-2
size: -
V: TRBV6-1
D: TRBD1
length: 15
DNA: TGTGCCAGCAGTGATACCAGGACAGGGGTCTATGGCTACACCTTC
CDR3: CASSDTRTGVYGYTF

J: TRBJ1-3
size: -
V: TRBV9
D: -
length: 18
DNA: TGTGCCAGCAGCGTAGCTGAACGGGTAAGGATCCCCGGAAACACCATATATTTT
CDR3: CASSVAERVRIPGNTIYF

J: TRBJ2-6
size: -
V: TRBV4-1
D: -
length: 19
DNA: TGCGCCAGCAGCCAATACCCCGAACCTAGAGTGTCTGGGGCCAACGTCCTGACTTTC
CDR3: CASSQYPEPRVSGANVLTF

J: TRBJ2-2
size: -
V: TRBV9
D: TRBD2
length: 15
DNA: TGTGCCAGCAGCGTTCGGGGGGAGAACACCGGGGAGCTGTTTTTT
CDR3: CASSVRGENTGELFF

J: TRBJ1-1
size: -
V: TRBV6-5
D: -
length: 14
DNA: TGTGCCAGCAGGATGACAGGAAAGAGAACTGAAGCTTTCTTT
CDR3: CASRMTGKRTEAFF

J: TRBJ2-7
size: -
V: TRBV7-2
D: TRBD1
length: 14
DNA: TGTGCCAGCAGCGCCCACAGGGGGGCCTACGAGCAGTACTTC
CDR3: CASSAHRGAYEQYF

J: TRBJ1-1
size: -
V: TRBV2
D: TRBD1
length: 13
DNA: TGTGCCAGCAGTCGCACAGGGGGCACTGAAGCTTTCTTT
CDR3: CASSRTGGTEAFF

J: TRBJ2-5
size: once
V: TRBV9
D: -
length: 13
DNA: TGTGCCAGCAGCGTGGGGCCCCAAGAGACCCAGTACTTC
CDR3: CASSVGPQETQYF

J: TRBJ2-1
size: -
V: TRBV9
D: -
length: 14
DNA: TGTGCCACCTCCCCGGGGGGCGTGAGTAATGAGCAGTTCTTC
CDR3: CATSPGGVSNEQFF

J: TRBJ2-7
size: -
V: TRBV5-5
D: TRBD2
length: 14
DNA: TGTGCCAGCAGCTCGAGGGGAGGGGCCTACGAGCAGTACTTC
CDR3: CASSSRGGAYEQYF

J: TRBJ2-3
size: -
V: TRBV11-2
D: -
length: 12
DNA: TGTGCCAGCAGCTCCCGGGGGAATACGCAGTATTTT
CDR3: CASSSRGNTQYF

J: TRBJ1-2
size: -
V: TRBV3-1/TRBV3-2
D: TRBD1
length: 12
DNA: TGTGCCAGTTCGACAGGGGCCTATGGCTACACCTTC
CDR3: CASSTGAYGYTF

J: TRBJ2-7
size: -
V: TRBV28
D: TRBD1
length: 15
DNA: TGTGCCAGCAGTGGACAGGGTATTGCGGACTACGAGCAGTACTTC
CDR3: CASSGQGIADYEQYF

J: TRBJ2-3
size: -
V: TRBV30
D: -
length: 13
DNA: TGTGCCTGGAACAGGGAACACACAGATACGCAGTATTTT
CDR3: CAWNREHTDTQYF

J: TRBJ2-2
size: once
V: TRBV18
D: -
length: 16
DNA: TGTGCCAGCTCACCCTCCCGGGAGTCGAACACCGGGGAGCTGTTTTTT
CDR3: CASSPSRESNTGELFF

J: TRBJ2-7
size: -
V: TRBV27
D: TRBD1
length: 14
DNA: TGTGCCAGCAGTGGGGACAGGGGGCTTGGCGAGCAGTACTTC
CDR3: CASSGDRGLGEQYF

J: TRBJ2-6
size: -
V: TRBV5-1
D: -
length: 14
DNA: TGCGCCAGCACCGCGGAACCTTGGGCCAACGTCCTGACTTTC
CDR3: CASTAEPWANVLTF

J: TRBJ2-1
size: -
V: TRBV6-4
D: TRBD1
length: 14
DNA: TGTGCCAGCAGGGGACAGGGGGGAAGTACTGAGCAGTTCTTC
CDR3: CASRGQGGSTEQFF

J: TRBJ1-1
size: -
V: TRBV3-1/TRBV3-2
D: -
length: 16
DNA: TGTGCCAGCAGCCAAGAAGGACAGATATTGAACACTGAAGCTTTCTTT
CDR3: CASSQEGQILNTEAFF

J: TRBJ1-5
size: -
V: TRBV12-5
D: TRBD1
length: 15
DNA: TGTGCTAGTGGACCGGGACAGGGCTTCAATCAGCCCCAGCATTTT
CDR3: CASGPGQGFNQPQHF

J: TRBJ2-3
size: -
V: TRBV28
D: TRBD2
length: 14
DNA: TGTGCCACGTGGGTAGCGGGGATCGCAGATACGCAGTATTTT
CDR3: CATWVAGIADTQYF

J: TRBJ2-5
size: -
V: TRBV28
D: TRBD2
length: 14
DNA: TGTGCCAGCAGTTTAGGGGGGGTCCAAGAGACCCAGTACTTC
CDR3: CASSLGGVQETQYF

J: TRBJ1-4
size: -
V: TRBV5-6
D: TRBD1
length: 18
DNA: TGTGCCAGCAGCCACAGGAAGGGACAGGGGTCCCCTAATGAAAAACTGTTTTTT
CDR3: CASSHRKGQGSPNEKLFF